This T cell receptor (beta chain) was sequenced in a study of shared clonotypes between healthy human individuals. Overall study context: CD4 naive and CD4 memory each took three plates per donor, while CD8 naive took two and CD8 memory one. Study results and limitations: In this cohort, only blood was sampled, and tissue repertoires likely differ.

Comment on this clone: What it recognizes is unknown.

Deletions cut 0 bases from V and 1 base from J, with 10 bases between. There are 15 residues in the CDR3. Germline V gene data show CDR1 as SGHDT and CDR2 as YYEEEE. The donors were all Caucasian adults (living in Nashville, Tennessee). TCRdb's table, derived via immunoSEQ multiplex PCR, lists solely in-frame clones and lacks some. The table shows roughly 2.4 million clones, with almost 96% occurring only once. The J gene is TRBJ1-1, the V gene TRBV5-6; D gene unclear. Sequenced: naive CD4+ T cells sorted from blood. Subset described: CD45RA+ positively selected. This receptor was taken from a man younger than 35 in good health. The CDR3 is CASSLEPGRNTEAFF. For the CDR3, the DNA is TGTGCCAGCAGCTTGGAACCAGGACGGAACACTGAAGCTTTCTTT.